The present T cell receptor (beta chain) was sequenced within a study of blood T cell repertoires in COVID-19. Study-wide context: The United States, Italy and Spain were the sources of the acute and convalescent COVID-19 samples. The analysed material was cDNA or gDNA that came from T cells, B-cell-depleted T cells, or PBMCs.

How the authors handled the data: Reference gene primers were amplified, and this amplification served to estimate nucleated cell counts. The method was immunoSEQ multiplex PCR; TCRdb's version includes in-frame clones alone and lacks a portion of them. The V and J calls and clone size were taken over from that table, and D and trimming were inferred from the DNA. The profile shows 80,000 or so clones, about 80% of them singletons. Trimming at V came to 5 bases and at J to 6 bases, leaving 9 bases not matched to a gene. This CDR3 is 15 amino acids long. Germline CDR1 reads LNHDA; CDR2 reads SQIVND (reference sequence).

This clonotype was obtained from a man aged 45-60 years with active or convalescent COVID-19. The J gene is TRBJ2-7, the V gene TRBV19; 11 nucleotides line up with TRBD1. The specimen sequenced was peripheral blood. The CDR3 DNA reads TGTGCCAGTAGTGCTCAGGACAGGGGGCAAGGCGAGCAGTACTTC. This translates into CASSAQDRGQGEQYF.